These T cell receptor beta chains were read from a single sample in a study of CD8+ T cells in alopecia areata. Produced via immunoSEQ multiplex PCR; TCRdb's table is partial and in-frame only. The profile shows about 210,000 clones, 50% to 75% of them singletons. The sequencing used CD4+ T cells sorted from blood, collected at week 4, from a patient treated with tofacitinib. Receptors were obtained from a human donor with alopecia areata. CDR3s include the opening cysteine and the closing phenylalanine or tryptophan. Fields, in order: V gene, J gene, CDR3 length, clone size, D gene, CDR3 protein, CDR3 DNA. A D gene is named only where the DNA matches it firmly. The listing skips clone size in some rows; elsewhere it reads once, few, many or a size class.

>TRBV25-1|TRBJ2-5|12|NA|NA
CAKVRGQETQYF
TGTGCCAAAGTCCGGGGCCAAGAGACCCAGTACTTC
>TRBV11-2|TRBJ1-2|13|few|NA
CASSLRQSYGYTF
TGTGCCAGCAGCTTAAGGCAGTCCTATGGCTACACCTTC
>TRBV14|TRBJ1-1|12|NA|NA
CASSQAGGRPFF
TGTGCCAGCAGCCAAGCAGGCGGGAGGCCTTTCTTT
>TRBV6-5|TRBJ2-3|15|NA|NA
CASSYSQGSTDTQYF
TGTGCCAGCAGTTACTCGCAGGGTAGCACAGATACGCAGTATTTT
>TRBV30|TRBJ1-3|12|NA|NA
CAWSGSGNTIYF
TGTGCCTGGAGTGGCAGTGGAAACACCATATATTTT
>TRBV2|TRBJ1-2|15|NA|TRBD1
CASSPTDRIAGGYTF
TGTGCCAGCAGTCCCACGGACAGGATAGCGGGAGGCTACACCTTC
>TRBV29-1|TRBJ2-1|11|NA|NA
CSVTRGDEQFF
TGCAGCGTTACCAGGGGTGATGAGCAGTTCTTC
>TRBV7-9|TRBJ1-1|14|NA|NA
CASSLGTAAGEAFF
TGTGCCAGCAGCTTAGGGACAGCCGCAGGAGAAGCTTTCTTT
>TRBV5-6|TRBJ2-7|12|NA|NA
CASSLRPGEQYF
TGTGCCAGCAGCTTGAGACCAGGGGAGCAGTACTTC
>TRBV2|TRBJ2-5|14|NA|NA
CASSGGGRSETQYF
TGTGCCAGCAGTGGTGGGGGCAGGAGTGAGACCCAGTACTTC
>TRBV12-5|TRBJ2-2|15|NA|NA
CASGLEGGSTGELFF
TGTGCTAGTGGTTTGGAGGGGGGATCGACCGGGGAGCTGTTTTTT
>TRBV5-1|TRBJ2-1|19|NA|TRBD2
CASSLGSSGGAGSYNEQFF
TGCGCCAGCAGCTTGGGTTCTAGCGGGGGGGCTGGATCGTACAATGAGCAGTTCTTC
>TRBV4-1|TRBJ2-5|15|NA|TRBD2
CASSHLAGNQETQYF
TGCGCCAGCAGCCATCTAGCGGGGAACCAAGAGACCCAGTACTTC
>TRBV29-1|TRBJ2-5|14|once|NA
CSVRDLPQQETQYF
TGCAGCGTAAGGGACCTTCCGCAACAAGAGACCCAGTACTTC
>TRBV5-1|TRBJ1-3|12|few|NA
CASSLEGNTIYF
TGCGCCAGCAGCTTGGAAGGAAACACCATATATTTT
>TRBV5-6|TRBJ2-3|14|few|TRBD2
CASSSGLAMDTQYF
TGTGCCAGCAGCTCCGGACTAGCAATGGATACGCAGTATTTT
>TRBV5-4|TRBJ1-4|14|NA|TRBD1
CASSSGQFNEKLFF
TGTGCCAGCAGCTCGGGACAGTTTAATGAAAAACTGTTTTTT
>TRBV2|TRBJ2-1|14|NA|TRBD2
CASSGVVAGNEQFF
TGTGCCAGCAGTGGGGTAGTAGCGGGTAATGAGCAGTTCTTC
>TRBV4-2|TRBJ2-1|13|few|NA
CASSTGEGNEQFF
TGTGCCAGCAGCACAGGGGAGGGGAATGAGCAGTTCTTC
>TRBV6-5|TRBJ1-2|15|few|NA
CASSRTSNSPYGYTF
TGTGCCAGCAGTCGAACAAGTAACAGTCCCTATGGCTACACCTTC
>TRBV5-1|TRBJ2-6|17|few|NA
CASSLATGTSGANVLTF
TGCGCCAGCAGCTTGGCTACAGGGACGTCTGGGGCCAACGTCCTGACTTTC
>TRBV7-4|TRBJ1-5|12|NA|NA
CASSLGGQPQHF
TGTGCCAGCAGCTTAGGGGGGCAGCCCCAGCATTTT
>TRBV2|TRBJ1-2|14|NA|TRBD1
CASRNRDRVDGYTF
TGTGCCAGCCGCAACCGGGACAGGGTGGACGGCTACACCTTC
>TRBV30|TRBJ1-2|14|NA|TRBD1
CAWSVAGQGAGYTF
TGTGCCTGGAGTGTCGCTGGACAGGGGGCTGGCTACACCTTC